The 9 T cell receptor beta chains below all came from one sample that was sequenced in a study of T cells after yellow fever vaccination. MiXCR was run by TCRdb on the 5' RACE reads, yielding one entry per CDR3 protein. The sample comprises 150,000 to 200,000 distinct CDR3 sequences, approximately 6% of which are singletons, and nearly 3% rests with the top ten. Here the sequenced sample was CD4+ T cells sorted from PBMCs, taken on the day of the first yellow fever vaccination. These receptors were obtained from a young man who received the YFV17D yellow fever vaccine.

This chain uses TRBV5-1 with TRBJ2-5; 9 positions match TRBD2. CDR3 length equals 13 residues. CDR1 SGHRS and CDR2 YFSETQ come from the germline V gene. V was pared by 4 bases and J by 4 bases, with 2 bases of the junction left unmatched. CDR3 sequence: CASSPGLAETQYF. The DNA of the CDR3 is TGCGCCAGCAGCCCGGGACTAGCAGAGACCCAGTACTTC.

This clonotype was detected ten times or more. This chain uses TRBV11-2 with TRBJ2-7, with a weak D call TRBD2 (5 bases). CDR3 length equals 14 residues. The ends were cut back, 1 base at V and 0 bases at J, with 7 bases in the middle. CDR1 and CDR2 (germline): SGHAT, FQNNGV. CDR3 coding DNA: TGTGCCAGCAGCTTAGTACGGGGCTCCTACGAGCAGTACTTC. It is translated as CASSLVRGSYEQYF.

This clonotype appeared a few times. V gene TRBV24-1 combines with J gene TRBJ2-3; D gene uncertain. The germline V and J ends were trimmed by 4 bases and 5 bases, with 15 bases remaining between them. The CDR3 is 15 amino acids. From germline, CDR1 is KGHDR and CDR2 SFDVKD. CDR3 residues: CATSDPAGTGDTQYF. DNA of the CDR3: TGTGCCACCAGTGACCCCGCCGGAACGGGAGATACGCAGTATTTT.

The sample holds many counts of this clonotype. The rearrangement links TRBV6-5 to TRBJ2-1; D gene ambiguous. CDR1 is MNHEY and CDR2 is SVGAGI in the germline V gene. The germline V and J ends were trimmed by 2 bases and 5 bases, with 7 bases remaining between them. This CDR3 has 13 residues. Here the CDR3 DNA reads TGTGCCAGCAGTTACGGACGGGACAATGAGCAGTTCTTC. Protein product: CASSYGRDNEQFF.

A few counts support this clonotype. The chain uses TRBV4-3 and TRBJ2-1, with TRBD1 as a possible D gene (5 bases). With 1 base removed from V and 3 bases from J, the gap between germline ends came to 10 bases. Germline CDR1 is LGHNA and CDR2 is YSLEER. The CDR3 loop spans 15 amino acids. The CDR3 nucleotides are TGCGCCAGCAGCCAAGGGCAGGGCGACTACAATGAGCAGTTCTTC. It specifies CASSQGQGDYNEQFF.

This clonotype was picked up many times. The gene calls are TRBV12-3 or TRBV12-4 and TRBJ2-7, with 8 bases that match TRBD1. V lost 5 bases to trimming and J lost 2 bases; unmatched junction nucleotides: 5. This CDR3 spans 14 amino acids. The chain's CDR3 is CASSRGQGPYEQYF. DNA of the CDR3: TGTGCCAGCAGTAGAGGACAGGGCCCCTACGAGCAGTACTTC.

Written as DNA, the CDR3 is TGTGCCAGCGGCCCGACGGCCGACACTGAAGCTTTCTTT. Protein: CASGPTADTEAFF. The chain is built from TRBV5-8 and TRBJ1-1, with unresolved D. The CDR3 spans 13 residues. From germline, CDR1 is SGHTS and CDR2 YDEGEE. Trimming cost V 7 bases and J 3 bases, with 13 bases left between them.

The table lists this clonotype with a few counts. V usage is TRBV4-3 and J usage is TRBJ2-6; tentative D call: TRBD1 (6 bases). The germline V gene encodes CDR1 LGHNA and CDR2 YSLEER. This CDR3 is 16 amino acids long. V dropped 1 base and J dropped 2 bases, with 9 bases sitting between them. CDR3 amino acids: CASSQVTGPGANVLTF. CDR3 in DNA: TGCGCCAGCAGCCAAGTTACAGGGCCTGGGGCCAACGTCCTGACTTTC.

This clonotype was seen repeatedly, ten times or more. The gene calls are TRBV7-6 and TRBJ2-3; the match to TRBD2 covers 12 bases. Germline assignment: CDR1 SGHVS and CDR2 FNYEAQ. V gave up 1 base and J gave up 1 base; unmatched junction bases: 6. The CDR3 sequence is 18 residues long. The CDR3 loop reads CASSLGRLAGARTDTQYF. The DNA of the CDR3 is TGTGCCAGCAGCTTAGGACGACTAGCGGGGGCCCGCACAGATACGCAGTATTTT.